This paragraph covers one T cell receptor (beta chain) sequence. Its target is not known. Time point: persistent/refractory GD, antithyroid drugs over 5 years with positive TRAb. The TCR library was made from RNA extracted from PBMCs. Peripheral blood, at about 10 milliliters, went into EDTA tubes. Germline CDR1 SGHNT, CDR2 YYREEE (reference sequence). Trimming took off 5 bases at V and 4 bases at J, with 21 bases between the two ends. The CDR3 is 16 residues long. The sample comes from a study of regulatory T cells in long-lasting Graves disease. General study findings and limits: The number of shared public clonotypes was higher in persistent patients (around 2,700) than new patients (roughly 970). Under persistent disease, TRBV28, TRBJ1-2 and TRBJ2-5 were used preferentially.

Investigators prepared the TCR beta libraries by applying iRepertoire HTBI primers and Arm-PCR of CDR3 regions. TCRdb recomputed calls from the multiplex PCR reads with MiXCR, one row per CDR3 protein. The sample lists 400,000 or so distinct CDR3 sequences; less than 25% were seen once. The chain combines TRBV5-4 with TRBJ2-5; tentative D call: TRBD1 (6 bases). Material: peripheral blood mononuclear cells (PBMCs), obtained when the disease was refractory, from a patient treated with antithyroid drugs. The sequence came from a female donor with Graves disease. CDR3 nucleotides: TGTGCCAGCAGTTTCTCTCAAGGACAGAGGGGAGAGACCCAGTACTTC. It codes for CASSFSQGQRGETQYF.